The 15 T cell receptor beta chains reported below all come from one sample, sequenced in a study. TCRdb analysed the 5' RACE reads with MiXCR anew, one entry per CDR3 protein. The sample holds more than 9,500 distinct CDR3 sequences, about 25% seen once. Tregs were sorted as CD4+CD25+CD127-/low cells. Input material: Tregs sorted from blood. The receptors shown here come from a female donor with breast cancer.

The chain employs TRBV6-5 and TRBJ2-2; no firm D call. V was pared by 5 bases and J by 5 bases, with 18 bases between. The CDR3 sequence is 16 residues long. Germline CDR1 is MNHEY and CDR2 is SVGAGI. CDR3 amino acids: CASSLVPVLWTGELFF. The CDR3 bases are TGTGCCAGCAGTCTCGTTCCAGTCTTATGGACCGGGGAGCTGTTTTTT.

As regards this clonotype: A read error may explain this, as a much larger clone is one base away. This rearrangement joins TRBV6-2 or TRBV6-3 to TRBJ1-5; possibly TRBD1 for D (6 bases). V was clipped by 11 bases and J by 7 bases, with 12 bases between them. This CDR3 spans 11 amino acids. The germline gives CDR1 MNHEY, CDR2 SVGEGT. CDR3 sequence reads: CAGGGVQPQHF. The CDR3 nucleotides are TGTGCCGGAGGGGGGGTCCAGCCCCAGCATTTT.

In its sample, this clonotype was seen many times. The chain employs TRBV5-1 and TRBJ1-2; no reliable D call. This CDR3 contains 14 residues. V gave up 0 bases and J gave up 0 bases, with 6 bases separating them. CDR1 SGHRS and CDR2 YFSETQ come from the germline V gene. The CDR3 sequence: CASSLVAANYGYTF. DNA for the CDR3: TGCGCCAGCAGCTTGGTCGCAGCTAACTATGGCTACACCTTC.

At least ten counts were recorded for this clonotype. This chain joins TRBV4-1 and TRBJ2-1; D gene ambiguous. The length of the CDR3 is 14 residues. The V gene lost 3 bases and the J gene lost 8 bases, with 14 bases spanning the gap. The germline V gene has CDR1 MGHRA and CDR2 YSYEKL. The CDR3 here is CASSQATVNDEQFF. CDR3 nucleotide sequence: TGCGCCAGCAGCCAGGCGACGGTCAACGATGAGCAGTTCTTC.

By share of the sample, this clonotype is medium-sized. The chain recombines TRBV20-1 with TRBJ2-3, with 10 nucleotides matching TRBD2. Germline lookup yields CDR1 DFQATT and CDR2 SNEGSKA (reference sequence). The CDR3 is 15 amino acids. The ends lost 6 bases at V and 6 bases at J; junction bases unmatched: 12. Written as DNA, the CDR3 is TGCAGTGCCTGGGGAGCGGGAGGGCCGTCCGATACGCAGTATTTT. As protein: CSAWGAGGPSDTQYF.

By sample share, this clonotype is medium-sized. The chain links TRBV6-5 to TRBJ2-7; maybe TRBD1 (6 bases). Trimming shortened V by 2 bases and J by 3 bases, and 14 bases separated the two germline ends. The length of the CDR3 is 15 residues. Germline assignment: CDR1 MNHEY and CDR2 SVGAGI. CDR3 bases: TGTGCCAGCAGTTACATGCCACAGGGATACTACGAGCAGTACTTC. Protein sequence: CASSYMPQGYYEQYF.

This clonotype is medium-sized by share. The chain is built from TRBV12-3 or TRBV12-4 and TRBJ2-1; D uncertain. V was pared by 10 bases and J by 2 bases, with 21 bases between. This CDR3 is built from 16 residues. The CDR3 coding sequence is TGTGCCACCGGTGACCCTATACTCTTGACCTACAATGAGCAGTTCTTC. This sequence encodes CATGDPILLTYNEQFF.

This clonotype was found many times. CDR3 in amino acids: CASSFGETRTDTQYF. As DNA, the CDR3 is TGTGCCAGCAGCTTTGGGGAGACACGCACAGATACGCAGTATTTT. The V call is TRBV11-3, the J call TRBJ2-3; possible D gene TRBD2, 5 bases. This CDR3 has 15 residues. CDR1 is SGHNT, CDR2 YENEEA, per germline. Trimming removed 3 bases from V and 1 base from J, with 11 bases in between. Full variable domain (missing parts from reference TRBV11-3 and TRBJ2-3): EAGVVQSPRYKIIEKKQPVAFWCNPISGHNTLYWYLQNLGQGPELLIRYENEEAVDDSQLPKDRFSAERLKGVDSTLKIQPAELGDSAVYLCASSFGETRTDTQYFGPGTRLTVL.

As to this clonotype: One end of the junction is discordant with germline, which a read error may explain. V gene TRBV6-5 combines with J gene TRBJ2-1, with TRBD2 as a possible D gene (6 bases). The CDR3 has 15 amino acids. From germline, CDR1 is MNHEY and CDR2 SVGAGI. The CDR3 nucleotides read TGTGCAAGCAGTGGAGCTAACGGGAGTCTCAATGAGCAGTTCTTC. It translates to CASSGANGSLNEQFF.

Many counts were recorded for this clonotype. The chain combines TRBV7-9 with TRBJ2-6; TRBD2 might be the D (5 bases). The CDR3 runs 15 residues. Germline values: CDR1 SEHNR, CDR2 FQNEAQ (reference sequence). The V and J ends lost 5 bases and 0 bases respectively, with 8 bases between them. CDR3 amino acids: CASSPGSSGANVLTF. The DNA for the CDR3 is TGTGCCAGCAGCCCGGGAAGCTCTGGGGCCAACGTCCTGACTTTC.

This clonotype was detected many times. At one end the junction does not follow the germline gene, possibly because of a read error. The rearrangement joins TRBV6-5 to TRBJ1-2; perhaps TRBD1 as D (5 bases). This CDR3 has 13 amino acids. Per germline, CDR1 MNHEY and CDR2 SVGAGI. The CDR3 coding sequence is TGTGCCAGCAAGGGGATAACCTCATATGACTACACCTTC. Its translation is CASKGITSYDYTF.

To note about this clonotype: The junction differs from germline at one of its ends, possibly a read error. The J gene is TRBJ2-1, the V gene TRBV6-6; TRBD1 is a possible D gene (5 bases). There are 11 residues in the CDR3. Germline V gene sequence: CDR1 MNHNY, CDR2 SVGAGI (reference sequence). CDR3 in amino acids: CASSRTHEQSF. CDR3 in DNA: TGTGCCAGCAGCCGGACACATGAGCAGTCCTTC.

By frequency in the sample, this clonotype is medium-sized. The gene calls are TRBV11-3 and TRBJ2-1, with D perhaps matching TRBD1 (5 bases). V shed 4 bases and J shed 7 bases, with 20 bases lying between them. Germline V lookup: CDR1 SGHNT, CDR2 YENEEA. This CDR3 is built from 16 residues. The CDR3 loop is CASSSQSLFPGNEQFF. The CDR3 DNA reads TGTGCCAGCAGCTCGCAATCCCTCTTCCCAGGGAATGAGCAGTTCTTC.

The rearrangement links TRBV5-1 to TRBJ2-1; 8 bases fit TRBD2. Germline CDR1 is SGHRS and CDR2 is YFSETQ. The CDR3 is 13 residues long. Germline trimming cut 4 bases from V and 7 bases from J; bases unmatched to any gene: 4. The CDR3 DNA follows: TGCGCCAGCAGCGGGCCGGGGGGGAATGAGCAGTTCTTC. Its translation: CASSGPGGNEQFF.

Relative to its sample, this clonotype is medium-sized. J is TRBJ1-1 and V is TRBV9; D call uncertain. V lost 4 bases and J lost 1, with 14 bases in between. The CDR3 extends over 15 amino acids. Germline-derived CDR1 and CDR2 are SGDLS and YYNGEE. CDR3 in amino acids: CASSPSASTNTEAFF. The CDR3 DNA reads as TGTGCCAGCAGCCCCTCCGCTTCGACGAACACTGAAGCTTTCTTT.